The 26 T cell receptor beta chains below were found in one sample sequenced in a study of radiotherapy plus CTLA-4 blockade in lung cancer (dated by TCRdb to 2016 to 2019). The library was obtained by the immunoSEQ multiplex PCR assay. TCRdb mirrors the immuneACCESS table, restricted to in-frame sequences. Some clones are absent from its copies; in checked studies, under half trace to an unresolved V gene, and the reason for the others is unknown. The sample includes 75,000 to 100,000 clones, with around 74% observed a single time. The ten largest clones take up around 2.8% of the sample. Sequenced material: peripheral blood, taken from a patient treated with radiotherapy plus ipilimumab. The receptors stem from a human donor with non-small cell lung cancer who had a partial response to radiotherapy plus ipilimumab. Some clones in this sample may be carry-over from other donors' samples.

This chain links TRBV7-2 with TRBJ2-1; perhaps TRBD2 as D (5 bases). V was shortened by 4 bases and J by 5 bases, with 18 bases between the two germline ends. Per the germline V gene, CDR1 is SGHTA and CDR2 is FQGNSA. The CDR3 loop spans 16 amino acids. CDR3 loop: CASSSRLTEVDNEQFF. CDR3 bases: TGTGCCAGCAGCTCAAGGCTTACGGAGGTGGACAATGAGCAGTTCTTC. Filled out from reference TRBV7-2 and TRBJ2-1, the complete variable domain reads GAGVSQSPSNKVTEKGKDVELRCDPISGHTALYWYRQSLGQGLEFLIYFQGNSAPDKSGLPSDRFSAERTGGSVSTLTIQRTQQEDSAVYLCASSSRLTEVDNEQFFGPGTRLTVL.

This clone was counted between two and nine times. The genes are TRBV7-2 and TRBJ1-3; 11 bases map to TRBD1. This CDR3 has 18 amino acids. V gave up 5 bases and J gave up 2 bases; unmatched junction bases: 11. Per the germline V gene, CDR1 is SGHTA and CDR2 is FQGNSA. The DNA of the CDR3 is TGTGCCAGCAGCCCTAGGGGGACAGGGGGACTGGCTGGAAACACCATATATTTT. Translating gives CASSPRGTGGLAGNTIYF.

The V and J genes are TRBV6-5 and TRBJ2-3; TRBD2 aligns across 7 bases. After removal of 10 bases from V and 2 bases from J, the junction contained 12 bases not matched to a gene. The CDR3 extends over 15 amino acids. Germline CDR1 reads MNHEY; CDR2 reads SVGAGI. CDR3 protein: CATALTAGPTDTQYF. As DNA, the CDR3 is TGTGCCACTGCCCTTACAGCGGGACCCACAGATACGCAGTATTTT.

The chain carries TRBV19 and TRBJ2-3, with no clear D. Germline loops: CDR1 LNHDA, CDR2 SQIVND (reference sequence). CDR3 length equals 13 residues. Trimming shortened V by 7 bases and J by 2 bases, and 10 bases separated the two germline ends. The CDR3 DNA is TGTGCCAGTACAGGCTGGCCCACAGATACGCAGTATTTT. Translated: CASTGWPTDTQYF. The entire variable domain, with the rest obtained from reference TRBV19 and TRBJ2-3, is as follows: DGGITQSPKYLFRKEGQNVTLSCEQNLNHDAMYWYRQDPGQGLRLIYYSQIVNDFQKGDIAEGYSVSREKKESFPLTVTSAQKNPTAFYLCASTGWPTDTQYFGPGTRLTVL.

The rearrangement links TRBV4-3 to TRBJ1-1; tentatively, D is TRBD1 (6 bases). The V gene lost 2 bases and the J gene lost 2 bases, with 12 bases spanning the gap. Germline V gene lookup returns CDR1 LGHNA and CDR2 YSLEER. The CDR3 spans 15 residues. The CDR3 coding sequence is TGCGCCAGCAGCCAAATAAACAGGGTTAACACTGAAGCTTTCTTT. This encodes CASSQINRVNTEAFF.

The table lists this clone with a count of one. Here the CDR3 reads CASSPQGPQVPGTEAFF. The DNA of the CDR3 is TGTGCCAGCTCACCGCAGGGGCCGCAAGTACCGGGCACTGAAGCTTTCTTT. The genes are TRBV18 and TRBJ1-1; D perhaps matches TRBD1 (6 bases). V was pared by 3 bases and J by 4 bases, with 21 bases between. Germline V gives CDR1 KGHSH, CDR2 LQKENI. This CDR3 contains 17 residues.

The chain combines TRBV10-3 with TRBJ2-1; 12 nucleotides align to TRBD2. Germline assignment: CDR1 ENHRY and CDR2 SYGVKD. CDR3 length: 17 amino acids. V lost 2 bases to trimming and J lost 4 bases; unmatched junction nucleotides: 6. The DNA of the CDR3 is TGTGCCATCAGTGAGGGACTAGCGGGGAGTGGATACAATGAGCAGTTCTTC. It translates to CAISEGLAGSGYNEQFF.

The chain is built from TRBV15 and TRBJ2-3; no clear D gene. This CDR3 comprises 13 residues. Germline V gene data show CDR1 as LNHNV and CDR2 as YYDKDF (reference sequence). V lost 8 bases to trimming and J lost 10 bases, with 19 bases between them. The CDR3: CATSASNPYAQYF. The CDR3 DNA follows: TGTGCCACCTCCGCCTCCAACCCCTATGCGCAGTATTTT.

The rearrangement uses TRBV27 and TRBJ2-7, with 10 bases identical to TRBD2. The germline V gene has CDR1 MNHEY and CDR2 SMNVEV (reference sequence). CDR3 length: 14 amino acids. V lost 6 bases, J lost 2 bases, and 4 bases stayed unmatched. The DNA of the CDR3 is TGTGCCAGCAGACCTAGCGGGAGTCCCTACGAGCAGTACTTC. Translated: CASRPSGSPYEQYF.

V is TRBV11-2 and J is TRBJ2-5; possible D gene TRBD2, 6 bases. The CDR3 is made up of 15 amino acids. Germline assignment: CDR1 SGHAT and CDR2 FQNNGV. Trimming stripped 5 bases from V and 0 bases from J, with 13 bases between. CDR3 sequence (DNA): TGTGCCAGCAGCACGTCTAGCGTCTACCAAGAGACCCAGTACTTC. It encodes CASSTSSVYQETQYF.

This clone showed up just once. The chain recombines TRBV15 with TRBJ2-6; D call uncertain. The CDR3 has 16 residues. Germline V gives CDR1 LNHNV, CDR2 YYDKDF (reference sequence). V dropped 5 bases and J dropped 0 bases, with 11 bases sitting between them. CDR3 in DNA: TGTGCCACCAGCTTACTGATAAGCTCTGGGGCCAACGTCCTGACTTTC. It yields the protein CATSLLISSGANVLTF.

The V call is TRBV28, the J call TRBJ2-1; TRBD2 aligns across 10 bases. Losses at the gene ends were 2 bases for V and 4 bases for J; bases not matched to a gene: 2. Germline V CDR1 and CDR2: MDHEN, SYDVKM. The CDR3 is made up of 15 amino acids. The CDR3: CASSLLAGAYNEQFF. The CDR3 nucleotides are TGTGCCAGCAGTTTACTAGCGGGGGCGTACAATGAGCAGTTCTTC. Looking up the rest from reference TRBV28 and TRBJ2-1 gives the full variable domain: DVKVTQSSRYLVKRTGEKVFLECVQDMDHENMFWYRQDPGLGLRLIYFSYDVKMKEKGDIPEGYSVSREKKERFSLILESASTNQTSMYLCASSLLAGAYNEQFFGPGTRLTVL.

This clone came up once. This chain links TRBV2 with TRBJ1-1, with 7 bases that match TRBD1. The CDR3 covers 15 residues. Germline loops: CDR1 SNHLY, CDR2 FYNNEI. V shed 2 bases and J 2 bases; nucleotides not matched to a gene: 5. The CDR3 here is CASSERGQSNTEAFF. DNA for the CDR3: TGTGCCAGCAGTGAAAGGGGACAGAGCAACACTGAAGCTTTCTTT.

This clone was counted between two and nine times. The DNA for the CDR3 is TGCAGCGTTGTGGGGCAGGACCAAGAGACCCAGTACTTC. Translating gives CSVVGQDQETQYF. This chain joins TRBV29-1 and TRBJ2-5; possibly TRBD1 for D (5 bases). The V gene lost 4 bases and the J gene lost 0 bases, with 9 bases spanning the gap. This CDR3 spans 13 amino acids. Germline CDR1 reads SQVTM; CDR2 reads ANQGSEA.

CDR3 bases: TGTGCCAGCTCACGAGATCGTTACGAGCAGTACTTC. Translated: CASSRDRYEQYF. The gene calls are TRBV18 and TRBJ2-7, with unresolved D. Germline V gene lookup returns CDR1 KGHSH and CDR2 LQKENI. The V and J ends lost 4 bases and 4 bases respectively, with 8 bases between them. The CDR3 extends over 12 amino acids.

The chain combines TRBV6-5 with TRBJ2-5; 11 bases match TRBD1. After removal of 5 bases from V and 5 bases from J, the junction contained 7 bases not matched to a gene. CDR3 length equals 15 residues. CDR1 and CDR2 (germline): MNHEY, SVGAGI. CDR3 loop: CASSPGQGAWETQYF. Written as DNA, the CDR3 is TGTGCCAGCAGTCCCGGACAGGGGGCTTGGGAGACCCAGTACTTC.

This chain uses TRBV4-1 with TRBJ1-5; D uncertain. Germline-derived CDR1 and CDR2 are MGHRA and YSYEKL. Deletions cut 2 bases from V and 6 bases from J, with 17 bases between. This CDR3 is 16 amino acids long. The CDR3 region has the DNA TGCGCCAGCAGCCAAACCCTTCTTTGGGCCTCTCAGCCCCAGCATTTT. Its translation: CASSQTLLWASQPQHF.

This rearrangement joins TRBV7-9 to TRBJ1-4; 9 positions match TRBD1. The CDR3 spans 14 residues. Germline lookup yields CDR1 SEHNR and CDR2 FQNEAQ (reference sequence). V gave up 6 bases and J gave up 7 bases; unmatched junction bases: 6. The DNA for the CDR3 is TGTGCCAGCAGAAAGGGACAGGGTGGTGAAAAACTGTTTTTT. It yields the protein CASRKGQGGEKLFF. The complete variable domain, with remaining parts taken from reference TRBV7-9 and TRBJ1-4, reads DTGVSQNPRHKITKRGQNVTFRCDPISEHNRLYWYRQTLGQGPEFLTYFQNEAQLEKSRLLSDRFSAERPKGSFSTLEIQRTEQGDSAMYLCASRKGQGGEKLFFGSGTQLSVL.

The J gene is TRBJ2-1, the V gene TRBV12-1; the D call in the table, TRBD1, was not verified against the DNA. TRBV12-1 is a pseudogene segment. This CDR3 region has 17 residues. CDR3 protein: CASSGDERGLAYNEQFF. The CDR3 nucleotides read TGTGCCAGCAGTGGAGACGAAAGGGGGCTCGCCTACAATGAGCAGTTCTTC.

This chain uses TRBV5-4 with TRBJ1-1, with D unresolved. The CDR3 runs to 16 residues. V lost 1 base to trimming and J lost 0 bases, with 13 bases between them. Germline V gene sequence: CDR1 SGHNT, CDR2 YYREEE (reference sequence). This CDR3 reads CASSLSPFTMNTEAFF. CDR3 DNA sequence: TGTGCCAGCAGCTTGTCCCCTTTCACAATGAACACTGAAGCTTTCTTT.

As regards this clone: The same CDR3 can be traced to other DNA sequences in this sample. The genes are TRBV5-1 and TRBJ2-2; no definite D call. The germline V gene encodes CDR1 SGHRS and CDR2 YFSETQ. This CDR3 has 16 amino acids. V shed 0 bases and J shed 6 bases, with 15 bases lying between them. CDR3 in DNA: TGCGCCAGCAGCTTGGCCCTAGAGGCCTGGGCCGGGGAGCTGTTTTTT. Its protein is CASSLALEAWAGELFF.

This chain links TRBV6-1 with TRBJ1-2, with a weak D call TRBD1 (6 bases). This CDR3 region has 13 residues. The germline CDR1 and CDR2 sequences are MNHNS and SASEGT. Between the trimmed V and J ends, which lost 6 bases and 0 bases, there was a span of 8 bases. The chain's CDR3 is CASRRQANYGYTF. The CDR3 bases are TGTGCCAGCAGGCGACAGGCTAACTATGGCTACACCTTC.

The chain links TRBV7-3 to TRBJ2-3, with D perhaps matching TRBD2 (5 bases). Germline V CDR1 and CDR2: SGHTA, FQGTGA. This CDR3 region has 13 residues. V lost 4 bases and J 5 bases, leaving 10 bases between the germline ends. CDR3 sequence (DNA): TGTGCCAGCAGCTGGGAGCGGCTAGATACGCAGTATTTT. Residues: CASSWERLDTQYF.

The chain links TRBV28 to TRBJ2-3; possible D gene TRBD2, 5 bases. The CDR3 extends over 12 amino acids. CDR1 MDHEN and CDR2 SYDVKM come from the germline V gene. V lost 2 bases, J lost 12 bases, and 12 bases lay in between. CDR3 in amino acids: CASSLQRRSQYF. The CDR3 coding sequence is TGTGCCAGCAGTTTACAGCGGAGATCCCAGTATTTT.

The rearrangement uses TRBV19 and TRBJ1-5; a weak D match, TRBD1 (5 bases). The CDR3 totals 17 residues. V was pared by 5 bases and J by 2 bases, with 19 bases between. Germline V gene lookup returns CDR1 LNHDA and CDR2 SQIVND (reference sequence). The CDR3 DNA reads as TGTGCCAGTAGTCTCCAGGGAGGCGGAAGGGGCAATCAGCCCCAGCATTTT. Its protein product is CASSLQGGGRGNQPQHF.

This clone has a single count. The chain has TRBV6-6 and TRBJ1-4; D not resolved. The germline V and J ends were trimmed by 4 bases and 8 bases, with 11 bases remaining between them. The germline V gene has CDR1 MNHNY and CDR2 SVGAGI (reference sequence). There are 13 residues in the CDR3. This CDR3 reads CASSWEGREKLFF. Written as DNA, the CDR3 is TGTGCCAGCAGTTGGGAGGGAAGGGAAAAACTGTTTTTT.